The 27 T cell receptor beta chains in this list originate from one sample, sequenced in a study of blood T cell repertoires in COVID-19. The table came from immunoSEQ multiplex PCR; TCRdb's copy has only in-frame clones and leaves some out. There are nearly 350,000 clones in the sample; 83% occur only once, and approximately 3.1% lies in the top ten. Sequenced material: peripheral blood. All receptors derive from a man between 25 and 39 years old with active or convalescent COVID-19.

In this sample, this clone turned up a few times. This rearrangement joins TRBV7-6 to TRBJ1-1; perhaps TRBD1 as D (5 bases). The V end lost 5 bases, the J end lost 4 bases, and 14 bases lay between the germline ends. CDR1 is SGHVS and CDR2 is FNYEAQ in the germline V gene. This CDR3 contains 14 residues. The CDR3 DNA follows: TGTGCCAGCAGCCCCCAGTCACAGGTCACTGAAGCTTTCTTT. It specifies CASSPQSQVTEAFF.

This clone was detected only a few times. The CDR3 nucleotides read TGTGCCAGCAGCTTAGAGGGAGCGGGATACAATGAGCAGTTCTTC. Translating it yields CASSLEGAGYNEQFF. The V gene is TRBV7-2, the J gene TRBJ2-1, with TRBD2 matching 7 bases. Trimming cost V 1 base and J 4 bases; bases outside gene matches: 4. This CDR3 is built from 15 residues. Germline CDR1 is SGHTA and CDR2 is FQGNSA.

V and J are TRBV24-1 and TRBJ1-2, with no clear D. V lost 5 bases and J lost 5, with 11 bases in between. CDR3 length equals 13 residues. Germline CDR1 reads KGHDR; CDR2 reads SFDVKD. The CDR3 sequence: CATSGGPPYGYTF. As DNA, the CDR3 is TGTGCCACCAGTGGTGGGCCGCCTTATGGCTACACCTTC.

The V gene is TRBV19, the J gene TRBJ1-2; no clear D gene. Trimming took 0 bases from V and 4 from J, leaving 15 bases between them. Germline V gene data show CDR1 as LNHDA and CDR2 as SQIVND (reference sequence). This CDR3 is built from 16 residues. The CDR3 loop reads CASSIDRLYTSYGYTF. CDR3 DNA: TGTGCCAGTAGTATAGACAGGCTCTACACGTCCTATGGCTACACCTTC. Using reference TRBV19 and TRBJ1-2 for the parts outside the CDR3, the full variable domain is DGGITQSPKYLFRKEGQNVTLSCEQNLNHDAMYWYRQDPGQGLRLIYYSQIVNDFQKGDIAEGYSVSREKKESFPLTVTSAQKNPTAFYLCASSIDRLYTSYGYTFGSGTRLTVV.

The chain links TRBV15 to TRBJ2-7; TRBD2 matches 7 bases. V shed 1 base, J shed 12 bases, and the junction held 12 bases outside the gene matches. Germline loops: CDR1 LNHNV, CDR2 YYDKDF (reference sequence). The CDR3 sequence is 14 residues long. CDR3 loop: CATSRGGDYPRWYF. The CDR3, as DNA: TGTGCCACCAGCAGAGGGGGGGACTACCCCCGTTGGTACTTC.

A few counts support this clone. This chain links TRBV6-5 with TRBJ1-5, with D possibly matching TRBD1 (5 bases). Trimming pared 6 bases from V and 3 bases from J, leaving 12 bases between. The CDR3 sequence is 14 residues long. Germline V CDR1 and CDR2: MNHEY, SVGAGI. CDR3 loop: CASSGGGYNQPQHF. The CDR3 DNA reads TGTGCCAGCAGCGGGGGTGGATACAATCAGCCCCAGCATTTT.

This sequence joins TRBV11-1 and TRBJ2-7; D unclear. Between the trimmed V and J ends, which lost 0 bases and 0 bases, there was a span of 6 bases. Germline V CDR1 and CDR2: SGHAT, FQDESV (reference sequence). This CDR3 contains 14 residues. CDR3 sequence (DNA): TGTGCCAGCAGCTTAGCTCAGTTCTCCTACGAGCAGTACTTC. Its protein product is CASSLAQFSYEQYF.

This chain uses TRBV28 with TRBJ1-2, with 7 bases lining up with TRBD1. The CDR3 runs to 17 residues. In germline, CDR1 is MDHEN, CDR2 SYDVKM. The junction had 14 bases not matched to a gene; V was cut back by 5 bases and J by 2 bases. CDR3 in amino acids: CASSPLTGQIINYGYTF. The CDR3 nucleotides are TGTGCCAGCAGTCCACTTACGGGACAGATTATAAACTATGGCTACACCTTC.

This chain links TRBV7-2 with TRBJ1-2; weak D call: TRBD1 (6 bases). Trimming removed 4 bases from V and 6 bases from J, with 12 bases in between. Germline-derived CDR1 and CDR2 are SGHTA and FQGNSA. This CDR3 region has 13 residues. CDR3 region: CASSSYRAHGYTF. The CDR3 nucleotides read TGTGCCAGCAGCTCTTACAGGGCTCATGGCTACACCTTC.

In its sample, this clone was seen once. The chain's CDR3 is CASSQRGRDFNEQFF. CDR3 in DNA: TGTGCCAGCAGCCAACGTGGGAGGGACTTCAATGAGCAGTTCTTC. The chain employs TRBV3-1 (or the pseudogene TRBV3-2) and TRBJ2-1; 7 nucleotides match TRBD2. The CDR3 has 15 amino acids. J lost 6 bases, V lost 2 bases, and 7 bases had no gene match. Looked up from germline, CDR1 is LGHDT and CDR2 is YNNKEL (reference sequence).

This clone was seen once. The V gene is TRBV27, the J gene TRBJ1-4, with D perhaps TRBD1 (5 bases). Trimming took 6 bases from V and 7 from J, leaving 15 bases between them. Germline CDR1 is MNHEY and CDR2 is SMNVEV (reference sequence). The CDR3 runs to 14 residues. The CDR3 loop is CASSRQRRGEKLFF. The CDR3 DNA sequence: TGTGCCAGCAGCCGACAGCGAAGGGGTGAAAAACTGTTTTTT.

The rearrangement joins TRBV5-6 to TRBJ2-5, with D uncertain. This CDR3 has 15 amino acids. Germline-derived CDR1 and CDR2 are SGHDT and YYEEEE. V lost 3 bases to trimming and J lost 5 bases, with 17 bases between them. CDR3 bases: TGTGCCAGCAGCTCGTTGGAGAAAGTCATGGAGACCCAGTACTTC. As protein: CASSSLEKVMETQYF.

The V and J genes are TRBV24-1 and TRBJ2-2; TRBD2 agrees at 9 bases. Germline lookup yields CDR1 KGHDR and CDR2 SFDVKD. This CDR3 contains 15 residues. Unmatched junction bases numbered 8, after V lost 7 bases and J lost 6 bases. The CDR3 sequence is CATRTAGGTAGELFF. In DNA, the CDR3 is TGTGCCACCAGAACGGCGGGGGGGACTGCCGGGGAGCTGTTTTTT.

The chain has TRBV5-3 and TRBJ2-7, with D perhaps matching TRBD2 (6 bases). TRBV5-3 is assigned to the ORF class and has an uncertain function. Trimming removed 9 bases from V and 2 bases from J, with 15 bases in between. The CDR3 has 13 residues. Here the CDR3 reads CATCRDSAYEQYF. The CDR3 DNA reads as TGTGCCACTTGCCGGGACTCCGCCTACGAGCAGTACTTC.

The J gene is TRBJ2-1, the V gene TRBV6-2 or TRBV6-3; D gene uncertain. The CDR3 covers 14 residues. Trimming shortened V by 5 bases and J by 5 bases, and 13 bases separated the two germline ends. CDR1 and CDR2 from the germline V gene are MNHEY and SVGEGT. The CDR3 coding sequence is TGTGCCAGCAGTCTCTCGACTGCTGACAATGAGCAGTTCTTC. Residues: CASSLSTADNEQFF.

The chain joins TRBV15 to TRBJ2-1, with 9 nucleotides matching TRBD1. The V gene's germline CDR1 is LNHNV and CDR2 YYDKDF (reference sequence). Losses at the gene ends were 0 bases for V and 5 bases for J; bases not matched to a gene: 8. The CDR3 loop spans 17 amino acids. CDR3 sequence (DNA): TGTGCCACCAGCAGAGATCTGGGACAGGGTGTCAACAATGAGCAGTTCTTC. It translates to CATSRDLGQGVNNEQFF.

This chain uses TRBV9 with TRBJ1-1, with D perhaps matching TRBD1 (5 bases). The V gene's germline CDR1 is SGDLS and CDR2 YYNGEE. The CDR3 is 15 residues long. V was clipped by 3 bases and J by 0 bases, with 12 bases between them. CDR3 in DNA: TGTGCCAGCAGCGCGAGGACGGGGGTGAACACTGAAGCTTTCTTT. Translating gives CASSARTGVNTEAFF.

The V and J genes are TRBV27 and TRBJ1-2; possibly TRBD1 for D (6 bases). Trimming took off 6 bases at V and 5 bases at J, with 10 bases between the two ends. Germline V gene sequence: CDR1 MNHEY, CDR2 SMNVEV (reference sequence). The CDR3 is 12 amino acids. Written as DNA, the CDR3 is TGTGCCAGCAGCGAGGGACATTATGGCTACACCTTC. Its translation is CASSEGHYGYTF.

The CDR3 protein is CASSSLGSTEAFF. CDR3 DNA: TGTGCCAGCAGCTCCCTCGGGTCCACTGAAGCTTTCTTT. V and J are TRBV11-3 and TRBJ1-1; no firm D call. The V gene lost 4 bases and the J gene lost 4 bases, with 10 bases spanning the gap. In germline, CDR1 is SGHNT, CDR2 YENEEA. The CDR3 length is 13 residues. The whole variable domain, remainder taken from reference TRBV11-3 and TRBJ1-1, is EAGVVQSPRYKIIEKKQPVAFWCNPISGHNTLYWYLQNLGQGPELLIRYENEEAVDDSQLPKDRFSAERLKGVDSTLKIQPAELGDSAVYLCASSSLGSTEAFFGQGTRLTVV.

V and J are TRBV7-9 and TRBJ1-4; 11 bases are a match to TRBD1. Per the germline V gene, CDR1 is SEHNR and CDR2 is FQNEAQ (reference sequence). The CDR3 consists of 18 residues. Losses at the gene ends were 1 base for V and 3 bases for J; bases not matched to a gene: 7. Here the CDR3 DNA reads TGTGCCAGCAGCTTAGGTTGGACAGGGGGCATAGCTAATGAAAAACTGTTTTTT. Residues: CASSLGWTGGIANEKLFF.

The chain recombines TRBV7-2 with TRBJ2-3, with D possibly TRBD2 on 5 matching bases. The CDR3 has 14 amino acids. Trimming pared 5 bases from V and 2 bases from J, leaving 11 bases between. Germline V CDR1 and CDR2: SGHTA, FQGNSA. The CDR3 sequence is CASSVTRSTDTQYF. CDR3 DNA: TGTGCCAGCAGCGTTACTAGATCCACAGATACGCAGTATTTT.

The V call is TRBV6-6, the J call TRBJ1-6; TRBD1 agrees at 7 bases. This CDR3 has 17 amino acids. J lost 5 bases, V lost 5 bases, and 12 bases had no gene match. The germline CDR1 and CDR2 sequences are MNHNY and SVGAGI (reference sequence). The CDR3 loop reads CASSPQDRVLNNSPLHF. The CDR3 bases are TGTGCCAGCAGTCCTCAAGACAGGGTGCTAAATAATTCACCCCTCCACTTT.

A few counts support this clone. This rearrangement joins TRBV28 to TRBJ1-1, with D uncertain. The CDR3 contains 16 residues. The V gene's germline CDR1 is MDHEN and CDR2 SYDVKM. V shed 5 bases and J shed 1 base, with 17 bases lying between them. The chain's CDR3 is CASSRGEGPPNTEAFF. The CDR3 DNA reads as TGTGCCAGCAGTCGAGGAGAGGGCCCGCCGAACACTGAAGCTTTCTTT.

The chain employs TRBV24-1 and TRBJ2-1, with 8 positions matching TRBD2. Germline CDR1 reads KGHDR; CDR2 reads SFDVKD. CDR3 size: 16 residues. V was pared by 3 bases and J by 7 bases, with 10 bases of the junction left unmatched. CDR3 DNA: TGTGCCACCAGTGATCGGACGGGAGGGCCAAGGAATGAGCAGTTCTTC. Translation: CATSDRTGGPRNEQFF.

This sequence joins TRBV4-3 and TRBJ2-1, with a weak D call TRBD2 (6 bases). V was pared by 0 bases and J by 7 bases, with 19 bases between. This CDR3 is 17 amino acids long. Germline V lookup: CDR1 LGHNA, CDR2 YSLEER. In DNA, the CDR3 is TGCGCCAGCAGCCAAGATCGAGGGCGTCTAGCGCGTAATGAGCAGTTCTTC. Translating gives CASSQDRGRLARNEQFF.

The chain recombines TRBV5-6 with TRBJ1-2; D not resolved. This CDR3 is 13 amino acids long. Looked up from germline, CDR1 is SGHDT and CDR2 is YYEEEE. Trimming pared 3 bases from V and 2 bases from J, leaving 8 bases between. CDR3 nucleotide sequence: TGTGCCAGCAGCTCCGCACAAAACTATGGCTACACCTTC. Protein: CASSSAQNYGYTF.

The chain is built from TRBV11-3 and TRBJ1-6; no clear D gene. Germline V gene data show CDR1 as SGHNT and CDR2 as YENEEA. Trimming cost V 4 bases and J 6 bases, with 7 bases left between them. There are 13 residues in the CDR3. CDR3 nucleotide sequence: TGTGCCAGCAGCTCCGGGGTTAATTCACCCCTCCACTTT. It is translated as CASSSGVNSPLHF.